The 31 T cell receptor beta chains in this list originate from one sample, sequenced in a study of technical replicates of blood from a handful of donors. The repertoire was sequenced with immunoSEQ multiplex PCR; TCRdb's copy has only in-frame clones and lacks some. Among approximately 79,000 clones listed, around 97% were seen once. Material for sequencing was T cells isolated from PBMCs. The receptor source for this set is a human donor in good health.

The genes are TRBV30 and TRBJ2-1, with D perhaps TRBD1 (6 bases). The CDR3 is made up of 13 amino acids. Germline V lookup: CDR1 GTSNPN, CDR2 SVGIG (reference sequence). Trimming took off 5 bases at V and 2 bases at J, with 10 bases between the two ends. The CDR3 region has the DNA TGTGCCTGGTCCAGGGGCCCCTACAATGAGCAGTTCTTC. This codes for CAWSRGPYNEQFF.

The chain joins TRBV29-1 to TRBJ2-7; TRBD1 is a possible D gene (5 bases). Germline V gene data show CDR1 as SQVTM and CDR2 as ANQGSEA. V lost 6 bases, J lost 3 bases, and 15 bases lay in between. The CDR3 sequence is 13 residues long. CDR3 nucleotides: TGCAGCGTCGAGACAGTCCTAGACTACGAGCAGTACTTC. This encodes CSVETVLDYEQYF.

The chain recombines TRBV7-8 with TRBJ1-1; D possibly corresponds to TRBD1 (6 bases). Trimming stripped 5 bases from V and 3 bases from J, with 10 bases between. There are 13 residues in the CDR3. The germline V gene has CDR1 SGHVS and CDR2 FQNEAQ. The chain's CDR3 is CASSEQGHTEAFF. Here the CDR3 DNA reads TGTGCCAGCAGCGAACAGGGTCACACTGAAGCTTTCTTT. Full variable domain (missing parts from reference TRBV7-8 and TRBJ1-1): GAGVSQSPRYKVAKRGQDVALRCDPISGHVSLFWYQQALGQGPEFLTYFQNEAQLDKSGLPSDRFFAERPEGSVSTLKIQRTQQEDSAVYLCASSEQGHTEAFFGQGTRLTVV.

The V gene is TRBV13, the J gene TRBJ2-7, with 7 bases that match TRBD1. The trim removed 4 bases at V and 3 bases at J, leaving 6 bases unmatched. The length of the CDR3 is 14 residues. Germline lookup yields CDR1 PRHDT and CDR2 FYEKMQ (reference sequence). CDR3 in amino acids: CASSYRGEDYEQYF. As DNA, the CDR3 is TGTGCCAGCAGCTACAGGGGAGAAGACTACGAGCAGTACTTC.

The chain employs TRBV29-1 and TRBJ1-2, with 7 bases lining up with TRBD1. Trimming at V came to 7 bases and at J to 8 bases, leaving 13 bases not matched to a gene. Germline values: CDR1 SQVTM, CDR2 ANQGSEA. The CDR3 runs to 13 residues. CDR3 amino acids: CSAMGQPSMGYTF. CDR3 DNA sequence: TGCAGCGCCATGGGACAGCCCTCGATGGGCTACACCTTC.

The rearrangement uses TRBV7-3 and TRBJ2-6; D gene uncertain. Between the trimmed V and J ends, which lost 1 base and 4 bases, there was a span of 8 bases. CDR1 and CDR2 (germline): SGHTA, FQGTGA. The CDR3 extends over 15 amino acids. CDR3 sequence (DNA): TGTGCCAGCAGCTTAAATCTCGGGGGGGCCAACGTCCTGACTTTC. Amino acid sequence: CASSLNLGGANVLTF.

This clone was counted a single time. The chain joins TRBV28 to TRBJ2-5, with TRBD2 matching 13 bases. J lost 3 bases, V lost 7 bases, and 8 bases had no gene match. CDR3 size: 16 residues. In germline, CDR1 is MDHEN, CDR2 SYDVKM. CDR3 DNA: TGTGCCAGCAAACCCGTAGGGACTAGCGGGAAAGAGACCCAGTACTTC. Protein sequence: CASKPVGTSGKETQYF.

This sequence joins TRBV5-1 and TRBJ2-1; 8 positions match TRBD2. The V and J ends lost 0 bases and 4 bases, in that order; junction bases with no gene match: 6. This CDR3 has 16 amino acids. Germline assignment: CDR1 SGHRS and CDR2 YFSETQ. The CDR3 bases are TGCGCCAGCAGCTTGGCCCCGGGACTAGGGTACAATGAGCAGTTCTTC. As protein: CASSLAPGLGYNEQFF.

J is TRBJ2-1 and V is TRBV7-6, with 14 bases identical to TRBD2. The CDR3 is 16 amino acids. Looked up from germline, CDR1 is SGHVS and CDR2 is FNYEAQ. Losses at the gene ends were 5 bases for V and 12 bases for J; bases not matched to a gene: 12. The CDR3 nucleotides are TGTGCCAGCAGCCCCTCGGGACTAGCGGGAGCCTTACGGCAGTTCTTC. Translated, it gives CASSPSGLAGALRQFF.

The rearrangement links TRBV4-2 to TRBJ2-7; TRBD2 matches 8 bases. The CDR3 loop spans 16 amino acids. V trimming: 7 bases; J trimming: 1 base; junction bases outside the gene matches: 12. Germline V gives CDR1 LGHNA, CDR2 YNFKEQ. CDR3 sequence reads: CASTANGPSGSYEQYF. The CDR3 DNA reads TGTGCCAGCACCGCCAACGGGCCTAGCGGGTCCTACGAGCAGTACTTC.

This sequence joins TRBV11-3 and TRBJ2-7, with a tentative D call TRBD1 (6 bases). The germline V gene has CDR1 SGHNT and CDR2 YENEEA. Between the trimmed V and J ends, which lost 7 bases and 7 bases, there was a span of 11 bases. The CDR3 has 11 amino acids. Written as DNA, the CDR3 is TGTGCCAGCACCGATAGGGGGGAGCAGTACTTC. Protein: CASTDRGEQYF.

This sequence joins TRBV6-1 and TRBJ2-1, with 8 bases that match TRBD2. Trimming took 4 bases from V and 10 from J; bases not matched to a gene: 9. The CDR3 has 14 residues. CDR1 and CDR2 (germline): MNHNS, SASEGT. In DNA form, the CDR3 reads TGTGCCAGCAGTGCTCAGACTAGCGCCCCAGAGCAGTTCTTC. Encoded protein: CASSAQTSAPEQFF.

CDR3 amino acids: CASSSSGYYEQYF. The CDR3 DNA reads as TGTGCCAGCAGCTCTAGCGGGTATTACGAGCAGTACTTC. The chain has TRBV7-9 and TRBJ2-7; TRBD2 aligns across 8 bases. The CDR3 sequence is 13 residues long. The germline V gene has CDR1 SEHNR and CDR2 FQNEAQ (reference sequence). V trimming: 4 bases; J trimming: 4 bases; junction bases outside the gene matches: 3. Full variable domain (outside the CDR3, taken from reference TRBV7-9 and TRBJ2-7): DTGVSQNPRHKITKRGQNVTFRCDPISEHNRLYWYRQTLGQGPEFLTYFQNEAQLEKSRLLSDRFSAERPKGSFSTLEIQRTEQGDSAMYLCASSSSGYYEQYFGPGTRLTVT.

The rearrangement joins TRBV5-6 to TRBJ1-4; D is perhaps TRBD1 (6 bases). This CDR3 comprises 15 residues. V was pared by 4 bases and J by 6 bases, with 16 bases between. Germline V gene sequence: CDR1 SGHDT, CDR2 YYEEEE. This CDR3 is CASSRRDIADEKLFF. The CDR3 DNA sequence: TGTGCCAGCAGCCGCCGGGACATTGCCGATGAAAAACTGTTTTTT.

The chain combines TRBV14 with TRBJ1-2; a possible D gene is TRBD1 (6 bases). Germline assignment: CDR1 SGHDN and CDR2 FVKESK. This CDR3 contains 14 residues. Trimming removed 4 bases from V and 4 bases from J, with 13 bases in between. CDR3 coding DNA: TGTGCCAGCAGCCTAGGAGGACAGCCCTATGGCTACACCTTC. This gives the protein CASSLGGQPYGYTF.

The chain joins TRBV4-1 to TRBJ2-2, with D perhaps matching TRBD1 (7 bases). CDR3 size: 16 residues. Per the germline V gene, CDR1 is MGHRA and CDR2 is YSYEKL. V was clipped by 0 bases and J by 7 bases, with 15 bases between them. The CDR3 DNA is TGCGCCAGCAGCCAAGAACGGCAGGGGGGAGGCGGGGAGCTGTTTTTT. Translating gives CASSQERQGGGGELFF.

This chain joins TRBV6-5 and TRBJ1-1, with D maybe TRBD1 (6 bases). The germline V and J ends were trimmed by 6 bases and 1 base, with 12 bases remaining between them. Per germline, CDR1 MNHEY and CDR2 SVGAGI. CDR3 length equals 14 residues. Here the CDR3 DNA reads TGTGCCAGCAGCCTTATACAGGGGAACACTGAAGCTTTCTTT. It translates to CASSLIQGNTEAFF.

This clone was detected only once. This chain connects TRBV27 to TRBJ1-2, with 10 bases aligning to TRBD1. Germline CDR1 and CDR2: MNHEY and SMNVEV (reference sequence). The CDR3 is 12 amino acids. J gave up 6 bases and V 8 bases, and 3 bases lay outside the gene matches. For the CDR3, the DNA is TGTGCCAGCCGGGACAGGGGTAATGGCTACACCTTC. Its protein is CASRDRGNGYTF.

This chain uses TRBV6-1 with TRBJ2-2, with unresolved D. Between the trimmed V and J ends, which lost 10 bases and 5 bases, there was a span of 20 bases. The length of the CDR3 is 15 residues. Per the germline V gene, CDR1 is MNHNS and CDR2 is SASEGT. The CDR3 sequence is CATRPLPEPTGELFF. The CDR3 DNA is TGTGCCACCAGACCCTTGCCGGAGCCGACCGGGGAGCTGTTTTTT.

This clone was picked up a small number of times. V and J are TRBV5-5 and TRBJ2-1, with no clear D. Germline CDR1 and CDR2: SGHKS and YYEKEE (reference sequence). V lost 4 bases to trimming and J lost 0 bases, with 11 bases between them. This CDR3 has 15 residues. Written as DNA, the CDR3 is TGTGCCAGCAGCCGAGACTTAAGCTCCTACAATGAGCAGTTCTTC. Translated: CASSRDLSSYNEQFF.

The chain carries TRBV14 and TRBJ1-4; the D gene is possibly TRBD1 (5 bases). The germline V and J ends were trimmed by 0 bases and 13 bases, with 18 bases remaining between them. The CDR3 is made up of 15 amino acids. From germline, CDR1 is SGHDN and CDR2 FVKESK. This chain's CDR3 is CASSQDSLISGGLFF. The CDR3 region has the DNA TGTGCCAGCAGCCAAGATTCCCTTATTAGCGGGGGACTGTTTTTT.

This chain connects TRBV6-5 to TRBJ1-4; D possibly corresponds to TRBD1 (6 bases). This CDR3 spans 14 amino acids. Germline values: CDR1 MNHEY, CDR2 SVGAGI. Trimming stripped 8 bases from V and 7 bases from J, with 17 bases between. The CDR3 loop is CASRRGAISEKLFF. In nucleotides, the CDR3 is TGTGCCAGCCGACGGGGGGCAATTAGTGAAAAACTGTTTTTT.

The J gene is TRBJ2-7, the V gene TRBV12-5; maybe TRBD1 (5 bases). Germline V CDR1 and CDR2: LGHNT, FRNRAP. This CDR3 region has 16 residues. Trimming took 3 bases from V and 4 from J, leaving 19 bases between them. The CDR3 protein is CASGLVLGADPYEQYF. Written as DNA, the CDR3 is TGTGCTAGTGGTTTAGTGCTAGGGGCCGACCCTTACGAGCAGTACTTC.

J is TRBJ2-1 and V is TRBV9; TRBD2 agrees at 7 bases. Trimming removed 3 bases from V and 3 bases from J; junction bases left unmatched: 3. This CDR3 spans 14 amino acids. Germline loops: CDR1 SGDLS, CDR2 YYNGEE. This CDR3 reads CASSARDYYNEQFF. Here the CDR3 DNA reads TGTGCCAGCAGCGCCCGGGACTACTACAATGAGCAGTTCTTC.

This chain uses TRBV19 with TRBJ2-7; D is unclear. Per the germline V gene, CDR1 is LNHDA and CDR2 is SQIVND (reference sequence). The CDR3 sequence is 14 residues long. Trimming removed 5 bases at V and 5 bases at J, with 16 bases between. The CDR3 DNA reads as TGTGCCAGTAGTGCCAACTTAATGTCCGACGAGCAGTACTTC. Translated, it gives CASSANLMSDEQYF.

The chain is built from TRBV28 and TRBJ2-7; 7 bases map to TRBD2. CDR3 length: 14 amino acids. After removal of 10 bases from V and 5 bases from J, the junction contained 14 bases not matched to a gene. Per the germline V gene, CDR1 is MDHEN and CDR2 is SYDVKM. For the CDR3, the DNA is TGTGCCACCTCTACGGGGGGAACTGAGGACGAGCAGTACTTC. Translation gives CATSTGGTEDEQYF.

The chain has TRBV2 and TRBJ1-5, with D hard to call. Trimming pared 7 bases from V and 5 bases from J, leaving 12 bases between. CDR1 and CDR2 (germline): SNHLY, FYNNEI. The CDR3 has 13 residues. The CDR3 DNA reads TGTGCCAGCACCATGCCAGGATATCAGCCCCAGCATTTT. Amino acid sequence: CASTMPGYQPQHF.

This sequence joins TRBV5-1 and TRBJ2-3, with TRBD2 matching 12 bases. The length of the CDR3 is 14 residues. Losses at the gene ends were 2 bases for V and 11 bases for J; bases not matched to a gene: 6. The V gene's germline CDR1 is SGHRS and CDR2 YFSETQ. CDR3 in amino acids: CASSFLAGGPEQYF. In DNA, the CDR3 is TGCGCCAGCAGCTTCCTAGCGGGAGGGCCGGAGCAGTATTTT.

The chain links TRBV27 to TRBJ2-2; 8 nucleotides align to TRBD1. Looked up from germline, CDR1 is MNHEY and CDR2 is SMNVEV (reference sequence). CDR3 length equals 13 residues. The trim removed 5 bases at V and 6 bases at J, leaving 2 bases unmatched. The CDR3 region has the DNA TGTGCCAGCAGTACACAGGGGGCCGGGGAGCTGTTTTTT. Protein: CASSTQGAGELFF.

The CDR3 DNA follows: TGCAGCGCAGGGTTGGGGCAGTACTTC. Its translation is CSAGLGQYF. This chain uses TRBV29-1 with TRBJ2-7; D might be TRBD1 (5 bases). V was pared by 7 bases and J by 9 bases, with 10 bases between. The CDR3 length is 9 residues. Germline assignment: CDR1 SQVTM and CDR2 ANQGSEA.

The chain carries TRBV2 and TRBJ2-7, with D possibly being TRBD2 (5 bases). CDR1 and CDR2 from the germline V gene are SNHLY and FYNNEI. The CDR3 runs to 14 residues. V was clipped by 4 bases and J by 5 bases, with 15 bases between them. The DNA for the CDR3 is TGTGCCAGCAGTGGACGGCTACTAGTCGACGAGCAGTACTTC. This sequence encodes CASSGRLLVDEQYF.